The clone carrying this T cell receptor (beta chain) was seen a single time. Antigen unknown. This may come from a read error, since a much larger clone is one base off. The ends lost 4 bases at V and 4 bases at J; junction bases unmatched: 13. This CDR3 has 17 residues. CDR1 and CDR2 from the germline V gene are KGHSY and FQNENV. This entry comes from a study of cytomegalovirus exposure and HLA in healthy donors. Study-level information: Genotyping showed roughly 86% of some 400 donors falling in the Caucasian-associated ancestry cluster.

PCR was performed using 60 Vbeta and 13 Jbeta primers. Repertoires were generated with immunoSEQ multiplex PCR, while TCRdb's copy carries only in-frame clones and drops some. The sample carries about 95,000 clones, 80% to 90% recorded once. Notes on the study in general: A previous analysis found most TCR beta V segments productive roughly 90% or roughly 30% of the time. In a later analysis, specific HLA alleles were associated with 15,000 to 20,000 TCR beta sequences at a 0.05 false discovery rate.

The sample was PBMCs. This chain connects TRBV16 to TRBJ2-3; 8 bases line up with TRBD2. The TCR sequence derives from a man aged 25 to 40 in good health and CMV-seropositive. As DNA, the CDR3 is TGTGCCAGCAGCCGATTACGGTCCAGCGGGAGCGCAGATACGCAGTATTTT. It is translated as CASSRLRSSGSADTQYF.